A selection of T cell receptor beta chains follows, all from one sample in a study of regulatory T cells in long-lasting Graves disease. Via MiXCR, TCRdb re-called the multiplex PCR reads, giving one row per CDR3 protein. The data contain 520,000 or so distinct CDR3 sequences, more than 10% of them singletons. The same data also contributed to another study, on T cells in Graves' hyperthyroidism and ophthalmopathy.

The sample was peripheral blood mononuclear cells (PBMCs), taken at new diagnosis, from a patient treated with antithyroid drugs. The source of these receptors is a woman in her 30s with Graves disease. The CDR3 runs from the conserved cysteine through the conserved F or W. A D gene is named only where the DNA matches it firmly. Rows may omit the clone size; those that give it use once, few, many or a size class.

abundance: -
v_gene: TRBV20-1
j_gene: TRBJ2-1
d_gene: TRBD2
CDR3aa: CSAPGLAKNEQFF
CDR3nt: TGCAGTGCCCCGGGACTAGCTAAGAATGAGCAGTTCTTC

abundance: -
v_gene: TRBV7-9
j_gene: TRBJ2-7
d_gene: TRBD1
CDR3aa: CASSLPGQREYEQYF
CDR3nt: TGTGCCAGCAGCCTCCCGGGACAGCGAGAATACGAGCAGTACTTC

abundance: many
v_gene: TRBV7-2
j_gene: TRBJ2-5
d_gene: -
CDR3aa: CASSLGRQGETQYF
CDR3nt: TGTGCCAGCAGCTTAGGGCGGCAGGGAGAGACCCAGTACTTC

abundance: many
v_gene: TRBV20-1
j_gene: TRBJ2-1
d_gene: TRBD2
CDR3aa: CSARDSGRRHDEQFF
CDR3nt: TGCAGTGCTAGAGATAGCGGGAGAAGGCATGATGAGCAGTTCTTC

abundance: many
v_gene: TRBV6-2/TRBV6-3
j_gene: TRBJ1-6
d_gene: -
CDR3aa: CASSYSTVYNSPLHF
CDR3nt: TGTGCCAGCAGTTACTCGACAGTCTATAATTCACCCCTCCACTTT

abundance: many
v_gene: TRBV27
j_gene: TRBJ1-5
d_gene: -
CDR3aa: CASSPISPRSLGRSGNQPQHF
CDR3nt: TGTGCCAGCAGTCCGATCTCACCCAGGTCCTTGGGCCGTTCGGGCAATCAGCCCCAGCATTTT

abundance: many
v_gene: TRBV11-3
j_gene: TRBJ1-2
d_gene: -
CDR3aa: CASSSASGRYGYTF
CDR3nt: TGTGCCAGCAGCAGTGCCTCTGGACGCTATGGCTACACCTTC

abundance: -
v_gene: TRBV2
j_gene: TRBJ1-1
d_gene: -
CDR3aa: CASSEAWGSAEAFF
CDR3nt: TGTGCCAGCAGTGAAGCTTGGGGCTCTGCTGAAGCTTTCTTT

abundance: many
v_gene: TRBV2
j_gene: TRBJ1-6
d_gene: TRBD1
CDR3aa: CASSWDRGASPLHF
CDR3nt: TGTGCCAGCAGTTGGGACAGGGGGGCTTCACCCCTCCACTTT

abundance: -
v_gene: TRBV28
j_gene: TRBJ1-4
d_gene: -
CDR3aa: CASSLYGQLEKLFF
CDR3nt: TGTGCCAGCAGTTTGTACGGACAGTTAGAAAAACTGTTTTTT

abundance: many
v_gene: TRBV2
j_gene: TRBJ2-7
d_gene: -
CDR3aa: CASSGAGLLTYEQYF
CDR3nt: TGTGCCAGCAGTGGGGCAGGGCTCCTAACCTACGAGCAGTACTTC

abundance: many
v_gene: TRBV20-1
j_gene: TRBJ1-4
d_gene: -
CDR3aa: CSASPFRDFNEKLFF
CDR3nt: TGCAGTGCTTCCCCGTTTAGGGACTTCAATGAAAAACTGTTTTTT

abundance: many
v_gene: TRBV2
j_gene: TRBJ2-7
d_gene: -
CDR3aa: CASSENFLYEQYF
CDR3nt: TGTGCCAGCAGTGAAAACTTCCTCTACGAGCAGTACTTC

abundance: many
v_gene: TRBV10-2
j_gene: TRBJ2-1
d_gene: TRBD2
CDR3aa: CASSGKRAGVNEQFF
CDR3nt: TGCGCCAGCAGTGGGAAGAGAGCGGGAGTCAATGAGCAGTTCTTC

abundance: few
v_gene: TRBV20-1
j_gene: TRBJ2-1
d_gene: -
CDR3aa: CSARDSGTVRYEQFF
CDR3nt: TGCAGTGCTAGAGATTCTGGGACTGTCCGTTATGAGCAGTTCTTC

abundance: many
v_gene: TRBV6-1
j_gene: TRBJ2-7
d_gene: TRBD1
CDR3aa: CASSGTGAGEQYF
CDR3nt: TGTGCCAGCAGTGGAACAGGGGCGGGCGAGCAGTACTTC

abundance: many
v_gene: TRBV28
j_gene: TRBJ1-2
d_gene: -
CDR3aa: CASSSSRNSYGYTF
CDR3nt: TGTGCCAGCAGTTCCTCCCGAAACAGCTATGGCTACACCTTC

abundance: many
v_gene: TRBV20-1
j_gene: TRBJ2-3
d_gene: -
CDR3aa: CSARDEGESTDTQYF
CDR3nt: TGCAGTGCTAGAGATGAGGGGGAGTCCACAGATACGCAGTATTTT

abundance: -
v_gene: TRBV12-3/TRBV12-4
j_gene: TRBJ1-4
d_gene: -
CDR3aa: CASSLVVGRGNEKLFF
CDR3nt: TGTGCCAGCAGTTTAGTGGTTGGCAGGGGCAACGAAAAACTGTTTTTT

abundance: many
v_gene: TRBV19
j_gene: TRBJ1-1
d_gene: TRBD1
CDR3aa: CASSIPGTGNTEAFF
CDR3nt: TGTGCCAGTAGTATCCCCGGGACAGGGAACACTGAAGCTTTCTTT

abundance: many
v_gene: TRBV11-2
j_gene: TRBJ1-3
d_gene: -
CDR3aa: CASSLRVFSGGNTIYF
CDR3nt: TGTGCCAGCAGCTTACGCGTCTTCTCGGGTGGAAACACCATATATTTT

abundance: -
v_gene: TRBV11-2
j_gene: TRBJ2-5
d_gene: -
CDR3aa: CASSLWGDPQETQYF
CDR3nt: TGTGCCAGCAGCTTATGGGGGGACCCGCAAGAGACCCAGTACTTC

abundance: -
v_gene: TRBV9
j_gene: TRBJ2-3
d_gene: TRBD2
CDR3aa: CASSVVGRGGDTQYF
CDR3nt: TGTGCCAGCAGCGTAGTCGGGAGGGGTGGCGATACGCAGTATTTT

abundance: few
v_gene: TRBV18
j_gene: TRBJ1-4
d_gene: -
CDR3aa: CASSPPKTGGEKLFF
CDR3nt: TGTGCCAGCTCACCACCGAAAACGGGGGGGGAAAAACTGTTTTTT

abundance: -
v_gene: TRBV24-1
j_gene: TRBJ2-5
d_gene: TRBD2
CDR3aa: CATSRSGRTNQETQYF
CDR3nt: TGTGCCACCTCTAGGAGCGGGAGGACCAACCAAGAGACCCAGTACTTC

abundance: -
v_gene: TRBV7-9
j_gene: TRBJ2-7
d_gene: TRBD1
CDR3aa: CASSLYRGTGALIFYEQYF
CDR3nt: TGTGCCAGCAGCCTATACCGGGGGACAGGGGCTTTAATTTTCTACGAGCAGTACTTC

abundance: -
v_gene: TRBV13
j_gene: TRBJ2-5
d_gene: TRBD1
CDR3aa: CASSPGQGTGTQYF
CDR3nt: TGTGCCAGCAGCCCCGGACAGGGTACGGGGACCCAGTACTTC